Reported below is one T cell receptor (beta chain). The antigen remains unidentified. These data are taken from a study of OX40 agonist ivuxolimab in advanced cancers. As for the study in general: Patients' therapy was ivuxolimab, an antibody that acts as an agonist of OX40 (CD134). A diagnosis of hepatocellular carcinoma, melanoma, renal cell or head and neck cancer was present in dose-escalation patients. General study results and limits: With doses of 0.1-3.0 mg/kg, partial responders showed among the lowest clonal expansion.

The CDR3 totals 14 residues. Germline CDR1 and CDR2: MDHEN and SYDVKM. V trimming: 8 bases; J trimming: 2 bases; junction bases outside the gene matches: 9. Only in-frame clones appear in the TCRdb table, and some are missing; sequencing was by immunoSEQ multiplex PCR. The sample has 40,000 to 55,000 clones, 80% to 95% seen once. The chain is built from TRBV28 and TRBJ2-7; 7 positions agree with TRBD1. The source was CD4+ or CD8+ T cells sorted from blood, collected in a trial of the OX40 agonist ivuxolimab. The receptor was isolated from an adult with an advanced solid tumor such as melanoma, head and neck, liver or kidney cancer. The CDR3 DNA follows: TGTGCCAGCTTTTCCGGGACAGCACCCTACGAGCAGTACTTC. Translated, it gives CASFSGTAPYEQYF.